A single sample is the source of the 2 T cell receptor beta chains below, sequenced in a study of blood T cell repertoires in COVID-19. Here immunoSEQ multiplex PCR was the method, and the copy in TCRdb shows in-frame clones only, minus some. This table holds about 170,000 clones, under 95% found once. The specimen sequenced was peripheral blood. These receptors were taken from a man younger than 35 with COVID-19, enrolled during active disease.

This clone was seen only a few times. The J gene is TRBJ2-7, the V gene TRBV5-1; possible D gene TRBD1, 6 bases. From germline, CDR1 is SGHRS and CDR2 YFSETQ. This CDR3 is built from 14 residues. V shed 6 bases and J shed 2 bases, with 15 bases lying between them. CDR3 protein: CASTTGFFPYEQYF. The DNA of the CDR3 is TGCGCCAGCACTACAGGGTTTTTCCCCTACGAGCAGTACTTC.

The chain employs TRBV9 and TRBJ1-1, with a possible D match to TRBD1 (5 bases). CDR3 length: 14 amino acids. The V end lost 2 bases, the J end lost 6 bases, and 14 bases lay between the germline ends. Germline V gives CDR1 SGDLS, CDR2 YYNGEE. In nucleotides, the CDR3 is TGTGCCAGCAGCGTGTCTGGGGGAGGGGCTGAAGCTTTCTTT. The encoded protein is CASSVSGGGAEAFF.